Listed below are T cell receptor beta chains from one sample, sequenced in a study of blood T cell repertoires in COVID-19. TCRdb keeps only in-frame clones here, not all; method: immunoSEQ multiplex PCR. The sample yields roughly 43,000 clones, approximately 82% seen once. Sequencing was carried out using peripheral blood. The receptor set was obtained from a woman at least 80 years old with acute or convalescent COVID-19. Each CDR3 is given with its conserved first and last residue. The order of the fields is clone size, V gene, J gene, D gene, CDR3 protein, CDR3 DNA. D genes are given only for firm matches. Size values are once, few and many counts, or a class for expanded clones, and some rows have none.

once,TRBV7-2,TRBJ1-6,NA,CASSPIPFNSPLHF,TGTGCCAGCAGCCCTATCCCCTTTAATTCACCCCTCCACTTT
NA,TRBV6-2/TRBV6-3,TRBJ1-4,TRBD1,CASSTGQGKHEKLFF,TGTGCCAGCAGTACGGGACAGGGGAAGCATGAAAAACTGTTTTTT
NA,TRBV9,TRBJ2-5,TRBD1,CASSLTGTEETQYF,TGTGCCAGCAGCTTAACCGGGACAGAAGAGACCCAGTACTTC
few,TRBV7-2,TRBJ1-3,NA,CASSSLGYDSGNTIYF,TGTGCCAGCAGCTCTCTCGGTTACGACTCTGGAAACACCATATATTTT
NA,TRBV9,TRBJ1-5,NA,CASSVGPNQPQHF,TGTGCCAGCAGCGTAGGGCCGAATCAGCCCCAGCATTTT
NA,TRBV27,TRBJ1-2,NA,CASSSGSGGGYTF,TGTGCCAGCAGTTCGGGCTCGGGAGGTGGCTACACCTTC
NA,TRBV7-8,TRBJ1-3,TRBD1,CASSLQGPYSGNTIYF,TGTGCCAGCAGCCTACAGGGGCCCTACTCTGGAAACACCATATATTTT
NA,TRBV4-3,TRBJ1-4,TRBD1,CASSQDHRTGFREKLFF,TGCGCCAGCAGCCAAGATCACAGGACAGGGTTTCGGGAAAAACTGTTTTTT
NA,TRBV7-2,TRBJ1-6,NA,CASSLDPGIRNSPLHF,TGTGCCAGCAGCTTAGATCCAGGGATAAGGAATTCACCCCTCCACTTT
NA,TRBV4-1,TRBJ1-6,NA,CASSQDTGPGNNSPLHF,TGCGCCAGCAGCCAAGATACCGGGCCAGGGAATAATTCACCCCTCCACTTT
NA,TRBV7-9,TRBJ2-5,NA,CASGQQETQYF,TGTGCCAGCGGCCAGCAAGAGACCCAGTACTTC
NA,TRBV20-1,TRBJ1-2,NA,CSARTDYGYTF,TGCAGTGCTAGGACAGACTATGGCTACACCTTC
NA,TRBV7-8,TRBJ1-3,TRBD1,CASSSIGTAAGNTIYF,TGTGCCAGCAGCTCCATCGGGACAGCAGCTGGAAACACCATATATTTT
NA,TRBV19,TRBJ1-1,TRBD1,CASSRQGDTEAFF,TGTGCCAGTAGCCGACAGGGGGACACTGAAGCTTTCTTT
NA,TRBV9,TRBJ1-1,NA,CASSVFAGVNTEAFF,TGTGCCAGCAGCGTATTCGCCGGAGTAAACACTGAAGCTTTCTTT
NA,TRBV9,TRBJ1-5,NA,CASSSQLNQPQHF,TGTGCCAGCAGCTCACAGCTAAATCAGCCCCAGCATTTT
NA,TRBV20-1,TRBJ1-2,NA,CSASVGRDYGYTF,TGCAGTGCTAGTGTCGGCAGGGACTATGGCTACACCTTC